The 9 T cell receptor beta chains below all came from one sample that was sequenced in a study of CD4 and CD8 cells across lung adenocarcinoma regions. Via MiXCR, TCRdb re-called the PCR reads, giving one row per CDR3 protein. Among around 12,000 distinct CDR3 sequences listed, approximately 50% were seen once. The source material was CD8+ T cells from the margin of a lung tumor. The source is a female donor with lung adenocarcinoma. The CD4 and CD8 labels of this study may be unreliable.

The chain combines TRBV7-6 with TRBJ2-1; 7 bases map to TRBD1. Per the germline V gene, CDR1 is SGHVS and CDR2 is FNYEAQ. The CDR3 contains 14 residues. Trimming removed 2 bases from V and 9 bases from J; junction bases left unmatched: 7. The CDR3 here is CASSLLEGAVEQFF. The CDR3 region has the DNA TGTGCCAGCAGCTTATTAGAGGGGGCGGTTGAGCAGTTCTTC.

A word on this clonotype: A read error may account for a junction end that differs from germline. The chain carries TRBV27 and TRBJ2-5; maybe TRBD2 (7 bases). CDR1 and CDR2 from the germline V gene are MNHEY and SMNVEV (reference sequence). The CDR3 sequence is 14 residues long. CDR3: CAGRGGRGQETQYF. Here the CDR3 DNA reads TGTGCGGGGCGCGGGGGCCGTGGGCAAGAGACCCAGTATTTC.

This clonotype was counted at least ten times. The rearrangement joins TRBV6-1 to TRBJ1-3; D unresolved. Germline lookup yields CDR1 MNHNS and CDR2 SASEGT. This CDR3 contains 13 residues. Trimming took off 10 bases at V and 0 bases at J, with 10 bases between the two ends. Here the CDR3 DNA reads TGTGCCACCTTGATTGACTCTGGAAACACCATATATTTT. This sequence encodes CATLIDSGNTIYF.

This chain uses TRBV27 with TRBJ2-5, with 8 bases aligning to TRBD2. CDR1 and CDR2 (germline): MNHEY, SMNVEV (reference sequence). CDR3 length: 14 residues. CDR3 in amino acids: CAGSGGGYTETQYF. In DNA form, the CDR3 reads TGTGCGGGCAGCGGGGGCGGGTACACAGAGACCCAGTACTTC.

A single count supports this clonotype. A junction boundary mismatches the germline segment, possibly from a read error. The chain couples TRBV27 to TRBJ2-4; tentatively, D is TRBD1 or TRBD2 (5 bases each). The CDR3 loop spans 15 amino acids. The germline gives CDR1 MNHEY, CDR2 SMNVEV (reference sequence). CDR3 in amino acids: CASSSGPRAKDTQYF. Here the CDR3 DNA reads TGTGCCAGCAGTTCGGGGCCGCGAGCGAAAGACACGCAGTACTTT.

This sequence joins TRBV12-3 or TRBV12-4 and TRBJ2-2, with 9 positions matching TRBD1. The CDR3 is 15 residues long. The trim removed 10 bases at V and 3 bases at J, leaving 9 bases unmatched. In DNA, the CDR3 is TGTGCCATCCAACAGGGGGCAGGTGACACCGGGGAGCTGTTTTTT. This gives the protein CAIQQGAGDTGELFF.

In this sample, this clonotype turned up once. The J gene is TRBJ1-1, the V gene TRBV6-5; the match to TRBD1 covers 11 bases. The J segment lost 0 bases and the V segment lost 0 bases, leaving 3 bases of the junction unmatched. CDR3 length: 17 amino acids. In germline, CDR1 is MNHEY, CDR2 SVGAGI. The CDR3 nucleotides are TGTGCCAGCAGTTACTCGAGGGACAGGGGGATGAACACTGAAGCTTTCTTT. Translated: CASSYSRDRGMNTEAFF.

The gene calls are TRBV6-1 and TRBJ2-1; D unresolved. From germline, CDR1 is MNHNS and CDR2 SASEGT. The V gene lost 7 bases and the J gene lost 6 bases, with 7 bases spanning the gap. The CDR3 totals 11 residues. DNA of the CDR3: TGTGCCAGCACCCAGCGCAATGAGCAGTTCTTC. This codes for CASTQRNEQFF.

V and J are TRBV6-1 and TRBJ1-6; the match to TRBD1 covers 7 bases. CDR1 and CDR2 from the germline V gene are MNHNS and SASEGT. The CDR3 has 14 amino acids. After removal of 6 bases from V and 9 bases from J, the junction contained 8 bases not matched to a gene. In DNA, the CDR3 is TGTGCCAGCAGCCGTACAGGGGCGGGTTCACCCCTCCACTTT. It yields the protein CASSRTGAGSPLHF.